This passage covers 29 T cell receptor beta chains from one sample sequenced in a study of T cell clonality in common variable immunodeficiency (dated by TCRdb to between 2014 and 2017). Receptors were amplified or captured by the immunoSEQ multiplex PCR assay. TCRdb's version of the immuneACCESS table is confined to in-frame rearrangements and falls short of the full clone set. An unresolved V gene accounts for under half of the shortfall where checked; the remainder is of unknown origin. This sample holds about 74,000 clones in total, without any singletons. Around 0.8% of the sample goes to the ten largest clones. Sequences were obtained from peripheral blood mononuclear cells. These receptor sequences come from a person aged 18 to 75 in good health.

This clone was counted many times. Sequencing ends 3 residues short of the CDR3 end; the germline J gene provides the rest. This sequence joins TRBV10-2 and TRBJ2-4, with D tentatively TRBD1 or TRBD2 (5 bases each). Per germline, CDR1 WSHSY and CDR2 SAAADI. This CDR3 has 11 residues. CDR3: CASRVEGRQYF. CDR3 bases read: TGCGCCAGCAGAGTCGAGGGGCGT.

This clone was counted between two and nine times. Coverage ceases 3 residues before the CDR3 finishes, and the germline J gene fills in the end. The chain recombines TRBV5-4 with TRBJ2-1; TRBD2 matches at 11 bases. Germline CDR1 is SGHNT and CDR2 is YYREEE (reference sequence). This CDR3 spans 15 amino acids. The J segment lost 5 bases and the V segment lost 5 bases, leaving 6 bases of the junction unmatched. The sequenced part of the CDR3 DNA is TGTGCCAGCAGACCCCTAGCGGGGGGTCACAATGAG. Amino acids: CASRPLAGGHNE. The CDR3 in full is CASRPLAGGHNEQFF.

This clone showed up many times. With the read ending 3 residues before the CDR3 end, the germline J gene is used to fill in that end. V and J are TRBV7-2 and TRBJ2-3, with a tentative D call TRBD1 (7 bases). V lost 3 bases to trimming and J lost 4 bases, with 11 bases between them. The germline gives CDR1 SGHTA, CDR2 FQGNSA. The CDR3 spans 14 residues. The CDR3 sequence is CASSFRGEADTQYF. Partial CDR3 DNA: TGTGCCAGCAGCTTCAGGGGGGAGGCAGATACG.

This clone showed up many times. The read terminates 3 residues ahead of where the CDR3 ends, so the germline J gene completes it. The gene calls are TRBV13 and TRBJ2-1; D perhaps matches TRBD2 (6 bases). The CDR3 consists of 18 residues. Germline V gives CDR1 PRHDT, CDR2 FYEKMQ (reference sequence). With 3 bases removed from V and 4 bases from J, the gap between germline ends came to 22 bases. CDR3 DNA (partial): TGTGCCAGCAGCTTGGCCCGCCTAGCGCGCCCTCCTTACAATGAG. Translating gives CASSLARLARPPYNE. The entire CDR3 is CASSLARLARPPYNEQFF. Combining the CDR3 with reference TRBV13 and TRBJ2-1 gives the whole variable domain AAGVIQSPRHLIKEKRETATLKCYPIPRHDTVYWYQQGPGQDPQFLISFYEKMQSDKGSIPDRFSAQQFSDYHSELNMSSLELGDSALYFCASSLARLARPPYNEQFFGPGTRLTVL.

The table lists this clone with many counts. The read ends 3 residues before the CDR3 terminus; that terminus is restored from the germline J gene. The V gene is TRBV6-2 or TRBV6-3, the J gene TRBJ2-7, with 9 bases aligning to TRBD2. V gave up 2 bases and J gave up 6 bases; unmatched junction bases: 14. Germline V gene lookup returns CDR1 MNHEY and CDR2 SVGEGT. This CDR3 spans 17 amino acids. CDR3 amino acids: CASSYPPPGLAGLEQYF. The CDR3 bases that were read are TGTGCCAGCAGTTACCCTCCACCGGGGCTAGCGGGACTCGAG.

This clone was observed at least ten times. The read falls 3 residues short of the CDR3 end, and the missing part is taken from the germline J gene. The chain uses TRBV29-1 and TRBJ2-3; 9 bases line up with TRBD2. V was pared by 4 bases and J by 0 bases, with 2 bases of the junction left unmatched. In germline, CDR1 is SQVTM, CDR2 ANQGSEA. The CDR3 spans 14 residues. CDR3 region: CSVALAGSTDTQYF. The sequenced CDR3 bases are TGCAGCGTTGCCCTAGCGGGAAGCACAGATACG.

This clone was found many times. The sequence runs out 3 residues before the end of the CDR3; the remainder is reconstructed from the germline J gene. The chain joins TRBV30 to TRBJ2-5; D is undetermined. The CDR3 spans 11 residues. Germline V lookup: CDR1 GTSNPN, CDR2 SVGIG (reference sequence). The V and J ends lost 0 bases and 3 bases respectively, with 2 bases between them. This chain's CDR3 is CAWSVKETQYF. The CDR3 DNA, read in part, is TGTGCCTGGAGTGTTAAAGAGACC.

This clone has a count of ten or more. The read halts 3 residues ahead of the CDR3 end, with the missing end drawn from the germline J gene. The chain has TRBV28 and TRBJ2-7; D is possibly TRBD2 (6 bases). V was clipped by 2 bases and J by 2 bases, with 10 bases between them. There are 14 residues in the CDR3. The germline V gene encodes CDR1 MDHEN and CDR2 SYDVKM. The part of the CDR3 DNA that was read is TGTGCCAGCAGTTTAGGGGACTCAACCTACGAG. Translated, it gives CASSLGDSTYE. The CDR3 as a whole reads CASSLGDSTYEQYF.

In this sample, this clone turned up many times. The read terminates 3 residues ahead of where the CDR3 ends, so the germline J gene completes it. The V gene is TRBV19, the J gene TRBJ1-1; D is perhaps TRBD1 (5 bases). Per germline, CDR1 LNHDA and CDR2 SQIVND (reference sequence). The CDR3 length is 13 residues. The CDR3 spells CASSLRQPPEAFF. CDR3 bases read: TGTGCCAGTAGTCTAAGACAGCCCCCCGAA. Using reference TRBV19 and TRBJ1-1 for the parts outside the CDR3, the full variable domain is DGGITQSPKYLFRKEGQNVTLSCEQNLNHDAMYWYRQDPGQGLRLIYYSQIVNDFQKGDIAEGYSVSREKKESFPLTVTSAQKNPTAFYLCASSLRQPPEAFFGQGTRLTVV.

This clone was counted at least ten times. The sequenced fragment ends 3 residues before the CDR3 boundary, so the rest is inferred from the germline J gene. The V and J genes are TRBV30 and TRBJ2-3, with TRBD1 identical over 8 bases. J gave up 2 bases and V 1 base, and 5 bases lay outside the gene matches. Germline V lookup: CDR1 GTSNPN, CDR2 SVGIG (reference sequence). The CDR3 has 15 residues. Incomplete CDR3 DNA: TGTGCCTGGAGTGGAACAGGGGGGATCACAGATACG. It specifies CAWSGTGGITDT. The CDR3 reads in full as CAWSGTGGITDTQYF. The full variable domain, completed using reference TRBV30 and TRBJ2-3, is SQTIHQWPATLVQPVGSPLSLECTVEGTSNPNLYWYRQAAGRGLQLLFYSVGIGQISSEVPQNLSASRPQDRQFILSSKKLLLSDSGFYLCAWSGTGGITDTQYFGPGTRLTVL.

This clone was recorded many times. The observed sequence ends 3 residues before the CDR3 terminus, with the missing tail filled in from the germline J gene. The V and J genes are TRBV12-3 or TRBV12-4 and TRBJ2-3; 13 bases align to TRBD2. Trimming cost V 4 bases and J 4 bases; bases outside gene matches: 2. The CDR3 extends over 15 amino acids. This chain's CDR3 is CASSSGLAGSDTQYF. The covered CDR3 bases are TGTGCCAGCAGTTCGGGACTAGCGGGATCAGATACG.

This clone was found many times. Read coverage stops 3 residues before the CDR3 terminus; the germline J gene supplies the remainder. V is TRBV19 and J is TRBJ2-7; 8 positions match TRBD2. The CDR3 has 15 residues. Germline values: CDR1 LNHDA, CDR2 SQIVND (reference sequence). Unmatched junction bases numbered 10, after V lost 6 bases and J lost 3 bases. The CDR3 reads CASRTSGGKDYEQYF. The covered CDR3 bases are TGTGCCAGTAGAACTAGCGGAGGTAAGGACTACGAG.

This clone appeared many times. Read data end 3 residues before the CDR3 end; the end is taken from the germline J gene. This chain links TRBV20-1 with TRBJ2-4, with D possibly matching TRBD1 (5 bases). V was clipped by 0 bases and J by 9 bases, with 15 bases between them. Germline-derived CDR1 and CDR2 are DFQATT and SNEGSKA (reference sequence). The CDR3 sequence is 14 residues long. The covered CDR3 bases are TGCAGTGCTAGAGATGGCAGGGTGATGGGCATT. Amino acids: CSARDGRVMGI. The whole CDR3 is CSARDGRVMGIQYF.

This clone has ten or more counts. Sequencing ends 3 residues short of the CDR3 end; the germline J gene provides the rest. The chain couples TRBV9 to TRBJ1-4, with no clear D. The V end was cut by 4 bases, the J end by 5 bases, with 15 bases between. Germline CDR1 SGDLS, CDR2 YYNGEE. The CDR3 is 15 amino acids. The covered CDR3 bases are TGTGCCAGCAGCAAAACCGGGTCGACGAATGAAAAA. Residues: CASSKTGSTNEK. The complete CDR3 protein is CASSKTGSTNEKLFF.

This clone came up many times. The read gets to within 3 residues of the CDR3 end, and the germline J gene fills in the rest. The V and J genes are TRBV7-3 and TRBJ2-5; D gene ambiguous. From germline, CDR1 is SGHTA and CDR2 FQGTGA. The germline V and J ends were trimmed by 6 bases and 2 bases, with 13 bases remaining between them. The CDR3 length is 14 residues. The DNA read from the CDR3 is TGTGCCAGCAGTCCATCCCCCCAACAAGAGACC. It is translated as CASSPSPQQET. The whole CDR3 reads CASSPSPQQETQYF.

This clone was recorded many times. The sequenced part of the CDR3 DNA is TGTGCCAGCAGCTACTGGACTAGCGGGACTAGCGAG. Its protein is CASSYWTSGTSE. The complete CDR3 reads CASSYWTSGTSEQYF. The chain carries TRBV11-2 and TRBJ2-7; TRBD2 matches at 12 bases. The CDR3 is cut off 3 residues early in the read; its end comes from the germline J gene. From germline, CDR1 is SGHAT and CDR2 FQNNGV. The ends lost 4 bases at V and 6 bases at J; junction bases unmatched: 7. The CDR3 is 15 residues long. Filled out from reference TRBV11-2 and TRBJ2-7, the complete variable domain reads EAGVAQSPRYKIIEKRQSVAFWCNPISGHATLYWYQQILGQGPKLLIQFQNNGVVDDSQLPKDRFSAERLKGVDSTLKIQPAKLEDSAVYLCASSYWTSGTSEQYFGPGTRLTVT.

This clone appeared many times. The read is 3 residues too short to cover the CDR3 end, so that end is filled in from the germline J gene. V usage is TRBV7-3 and J usage is TRBJ2-1; 14 bases line up with TRBD2. CDR1 is SGHTA, CDR2 FQGTGA, per germline. The CDR3 extends over 16 amino acids. V was pared by 5 bases and J by 9 bases, with 9 bases of the junction left unmatched. This CDR3 is CASSASGTSGSIEQFF. The CDR3 DNA, read in part, is TGTGCCAGCAGCGCCTCCGGGACTAGCGGGAGTATTGAG.

There are many counts of this clone. The observed sequence ends 3 residues before the CDR3 terminus, with the missing tail filled in from the germline J gene. V gene TRBV10-2 combines with J gene TRBJ1-1; no firm D call. V shed 2 bases and J shed 6 bases, with 13 bases lying between them. CDR3 size: 14 residues. CDR1 WSHSY and CDR2 SAAADI come from the germline V gene. CDR3 residues: CASSEIPVRAEAFF. The sequenced part of the CDR3 DNA is TGCGCCAGCAGTGAGATTCCCGTGAGGGCTGAA.

At least ten counts were recorded for this clone. The observed sequence ends 3 residues before the CDR3 terminus, with the missing tail filled in from the germline J gene. The V gene is TRBV24-1, the J gene TRBJ2-1; TRBD2 matches 12 bases. CDR1 is KGHDR and CDR2 is SFDVKD in the germline V gene. CDR3 size: 16 residues. The V gene end was trimmed by 4 bases and the J gene end by 9 bases; junction bases not matched to a gene: 9. Here the CDR3 reads CATSDLSSGRVSEQFF. The sequenced part of the CDR3 DNA is TGTGCCACCAGTGACCTCTCTAGCGGGAGGGTCAGTGAG.

The table lists this clone with many counts. The sequenced fragment ends 3 residues before the CDR3 boundary, so the rest is inferred from the germline J gene. The rearrangement uses TRBV20-1 and TRBJ1-5; TRBD1 aligns across 7 bases. Trimming removed 1 base from V and 2 bases from J; junction bases left unmatched: 11. This CDR3 contains 17 residues. CDR1 and CDR2 from the germline V gene are DFQATT and SNEGSKA (reference sequence). The CDR3 region is CSARGEAGGFGNQPQHF. CDR3 DNA, as far as it was read: TGCAGTGCTAGAGGTGAAGCAGGGGGGTTTGGCAATCAGCCC.

Many counts were recorded for this clone. Read sequence stops 3 residues before the CDR3 end, and the germline J gene provides the missing end. The chain has TRBV12-3 or TRBV12-4 and TRBJ2-2, with 13 bases lining up with TRBD2. J gave up 7 bases and V 8 bases, and 4 bases lay outside the gene matches. The length of the CDR3 is 14 residues. The sequenced CDR3 bases are TGTGCCAGCGGGACTAGCGGGACGATCGGGGAG. This gives the protein CASGTSGTIGE. The full CDR3 protein is CASGTSGTIGELFF.

This clone has at least ten counts. The CDR3 DNA, read in part, is TGTGCCAGCACTCTAAGCTTAGAGGGCAGGGCCTACGAG. Translated: CASTLSLEGRAYE. The whole CDR3 sequence reads CASTLSLEGRAYEQYF. The chain links TRBV12-3 or TRBV12-4 to TRBJ2-7; D possibly uses TRBD1 or TRBD2 (5 bases each). The CDR3 end falls 3 residues outside the read, so it is completed with the germline J gene. This CDR3 has 16 amino acids. Trimming removed 7 bases from V and 2 bases from J, with 21 bases in between.

This clone was seen many times. The read halts 3 residues ahead of the CDR3 end, with the missing end drawn from the germline J gene. This chain uses TRBV5-1 with TRBJ2-1, with D maybe TRBD2 (6 bases). Trimming removed 5 bases from V and 9 bases from J, with 21 bases in between. This CDR3 region has 15 residues. Germline V gene sequence: CDR1 SGHRS, CDR2 YFSETQ. The part of the CDR3 DNA that was read is TGCGCCAGCAGTTTTACCGGGACGGTGGGGGGTGAG. The encoded protein is CASSFTGTVGGE. The entire CDR3 is CASSFTGTVGGEQFF.

This clone appeared many times. The read ends 3 residues early relative to the CDR3; the germline J gene fills the gap. The rearrangement uses TRBV6-1 and TRBJ2-7; D is uncertain. Looked up from germline, CDR1 is MNHNS and CDR2 is SASEGT. V lost 2 bases and J lost 2, with 16 bases in between. There are 16 residues in the CDR3. The DNA read from the CDR3 is TGTGCCAGCAGTGAATACTTCCCGACAAACACCTACGAG. Translation gives CASSEYFPTNTYE. The CDR3, in full, reads CASSEYFPTNTYEQYF.

This clone was detected many times. Read coverage stops 3 residues before the CDR3 terminus; the germline J gene supplies the remainder. The chain recombines TRBV7-2 with TRBJ2-7; TRBD2 might be the D (6 bases). CDR1 is SGHTA and CDR2 is FQGNSA in the germline V gene. The V gene lost 3 bases and the J gene lost 4 bases, with 16 bases spanning the gap. The CDR3 has 15 amino acids. CDR3 bases read: TGTGCCAGCAGCTTCTACGCGGGGAGTACTTACGAG. It codes for CASSFYAGSTYE. The entire CDR3 protein reads CASSFYAGSTYEQYF.

This clone was observed at least ten times. The read comes to an end 3 residues before the CDR3 does, leaving the germline J gene to fill in the end. The chain recombines TRBV5-1 with TRBJ2-2, with D unclear. CDR3 length: 15 amino acids. CDR1 is SGHRS and CDR2 is YFSETQ in the germline V gene. Trimming removed 0 bases from V and 2 bases from J, with 8 bases in between. The part of the CDR3 DNA that was read is TGCGCCAGCAGCTTGGTTAGAGCCAACACCGGGGAG. Protein product: CASSLVRANTGE. The full CDR3 is CASSLVRANTGELFF.

This clone has a count of ten or more. The read is 3 residues too short to cover the CDR3 end, so that end is filled in from the germline J gene. V and J are TRBV7-9 and TRBJ2-7, with a possible D match to TRBD1 (6 bases). V was cut by 4 bases and J by 3 bases, with 16 bases left in between. Germline CDR1 is SEHNR and CDR2 is FQNEAQ (reference sequence). The CDR3 sequence is 15 residues long. The sequenced part of the CDR3 DNA is TGTGCCAGCAGCTCCGACAACCAAGGGGGCTACGAG. Translating gives CASSSDNQGGYE. Given in full, the CDR3 is CASSSDNQGGYEQYF.

In its sample, this clone was seen many times. The read ends 3 residues shy of where the CDR3 ends; the end is completed using the germline J gene. The genes are TRBV11-2 and TRBJ2-7, with D tentatively TRBD1 (5 bases). This CDR3 contains 13 residues. V gave up 4 bases and J gave up 6 bases, with 13 bases separating them. Germline V lookup: CDR1 SGHAT, CDR2 FQNNGV. CDR3 protein: CASSSLDRLEQYF. The CDR3 bases that were read are TGTGCCAGCAGCTCTCTAGACAGACTCGAG.

This clone came up many times. The read stops 3 residues short of the end of the CDR3; the missing end is completed from the germline J gene. This chain uses TRBV19 with TRBJ1-4; no clear D gene. Trimming stripped 0 bases from V and 4 bases from J, with 15 bases between. The CDR3 loop spans 17 amino acids. Germline CDR1 reads LNHDA; CDR2 reads SQIVND (reference sequence). Incomplete CDR3 DNA: TGTGCCAGTAGTATAGATCTTAAGGCCCTCAGTAATGAAAAA. Its translation is CASSIDLKALSNEK. The CDR3 reads in full as CASSIDLKALSNEKLFF.